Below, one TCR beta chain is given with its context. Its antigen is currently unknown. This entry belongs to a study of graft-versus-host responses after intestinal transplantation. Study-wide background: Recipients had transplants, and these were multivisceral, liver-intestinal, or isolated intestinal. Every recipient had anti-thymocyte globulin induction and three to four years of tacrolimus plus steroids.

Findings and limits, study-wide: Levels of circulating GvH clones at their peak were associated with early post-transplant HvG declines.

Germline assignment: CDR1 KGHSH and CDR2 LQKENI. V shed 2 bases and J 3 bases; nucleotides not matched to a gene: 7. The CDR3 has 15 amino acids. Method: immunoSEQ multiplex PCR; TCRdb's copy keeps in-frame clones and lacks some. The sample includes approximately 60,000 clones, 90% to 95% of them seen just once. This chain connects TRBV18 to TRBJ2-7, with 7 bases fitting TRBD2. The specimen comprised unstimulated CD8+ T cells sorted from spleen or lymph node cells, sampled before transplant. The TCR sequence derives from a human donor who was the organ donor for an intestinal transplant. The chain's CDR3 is CASSPKAGDYYEQYF. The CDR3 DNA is TGTGCCAGCTCACCAAAGGCGGGAGATTACTACGAGCAGTACTTC.